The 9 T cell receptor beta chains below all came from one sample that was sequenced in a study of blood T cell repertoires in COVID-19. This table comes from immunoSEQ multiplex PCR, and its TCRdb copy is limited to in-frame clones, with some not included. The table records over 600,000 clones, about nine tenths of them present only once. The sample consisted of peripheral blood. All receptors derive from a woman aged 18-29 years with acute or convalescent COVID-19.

For the CDR3, the DNA is TGTGCCAGCAGCCCAACCGGACTGGTTCGCACCGGGGAGCTGTTTTTT. This translates into CASSPTGLVRTGELFF. The rearrangement links TRBV11-3 to TRBJ2-2; the D gene is possibly TRBD2 (5 bases). V lost 5 bases and J lost 4, with 17 bases in between. The CDR3 covers 16 residues. Germline values: CDR1 SGHNT, CDR2 YENEEA. Filled out from reference TRBV11-3 and TRBJ2-2, the complete variable domain reads EAGVVQSPRYKIIEKKQPVAFWCNPISGHNTLYWYLQNLGQGPELLIRYENEEAVDDSQLPKDRFSAERLKGVDSTLKIQPAELGDSAVYLCASSPTGLVRTGELFFGEGSRLTVL.

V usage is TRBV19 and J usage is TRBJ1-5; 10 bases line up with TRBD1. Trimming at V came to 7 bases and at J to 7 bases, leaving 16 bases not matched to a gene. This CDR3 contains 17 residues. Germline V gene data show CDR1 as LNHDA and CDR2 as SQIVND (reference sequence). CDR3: CASTDGTGVAWGQPQHF. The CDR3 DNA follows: TGTGCCAGTACCGACGGGACAGGGGTCGCCTGGGGGCAGCCCCAGCATTTT.

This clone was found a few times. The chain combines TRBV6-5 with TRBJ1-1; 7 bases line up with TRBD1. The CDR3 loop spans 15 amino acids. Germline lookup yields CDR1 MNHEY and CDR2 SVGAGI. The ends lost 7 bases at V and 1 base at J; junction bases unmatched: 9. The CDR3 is CASNKDRRENTEAFF. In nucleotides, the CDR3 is TGTGCCAGCAATAAGGACAGGAGAGAGAACACTGAAGCTTTCTTT.

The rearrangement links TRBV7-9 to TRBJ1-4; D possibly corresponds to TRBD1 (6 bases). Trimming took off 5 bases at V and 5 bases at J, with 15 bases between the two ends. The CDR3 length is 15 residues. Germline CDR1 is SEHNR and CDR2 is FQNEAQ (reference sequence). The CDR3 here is CASSIIGQTNEKLFF. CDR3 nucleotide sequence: TGTGCCAGCAGCATCATAGGACAGACGAATGAAAAACTGTTTTTT.

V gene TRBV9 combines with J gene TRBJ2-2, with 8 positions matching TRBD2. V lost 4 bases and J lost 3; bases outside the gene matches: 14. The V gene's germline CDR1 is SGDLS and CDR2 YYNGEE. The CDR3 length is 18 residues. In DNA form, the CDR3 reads TGTGCCAGCAGCAGAGCAGCGGGGGACCACCTGTACACCGGGGAGCTGTTTTTT. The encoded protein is CASSRAAGDHLYTGELFF.

In DNA form, the CDR3 reads TGTGCCAGCAGACTAACGGATGGCAATCAGCCCCAGCATTTT. Translated, it gives CASRLTDGNQPQHF. The chain links TRBV21-1 to TRBJ1-5. TRBV21-1 is an annotated pseudogene. This CDR3 contains 14 residues.

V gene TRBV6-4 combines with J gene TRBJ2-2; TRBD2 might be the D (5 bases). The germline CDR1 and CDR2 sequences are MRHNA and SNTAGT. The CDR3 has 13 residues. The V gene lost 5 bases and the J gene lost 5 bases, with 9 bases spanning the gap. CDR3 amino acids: CASSPGFTGELFF. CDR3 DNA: TGTGCCAGCAGTCCGGGGTTTACCGGGGAGCTGTTTTTT.

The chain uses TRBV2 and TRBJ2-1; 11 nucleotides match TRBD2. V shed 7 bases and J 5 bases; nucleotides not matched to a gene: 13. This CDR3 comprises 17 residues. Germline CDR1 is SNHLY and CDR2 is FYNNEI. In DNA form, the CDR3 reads TGTGCCAGCACCAGACAAGCACTAGCGGGGGAAGACAATGAGCAGTTCTTC. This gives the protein CASTRQALAGEDNEQFF.

CDR3 nucleotides: TGTGCCAGCAGATACGACAGGGGGAACGAGCAGTACTTC. The encoded protein is CASRYDRGNEQYF. This chain uses TRBV2 with TRBJ2-7, with 9 bases matching TRBD1. The V gene's germline CDR1 is SNHLY and CDR2 FYNNEI. This CDR3 region has 13 residues. Trimming cost V 6 bases and J 5 bases; bases outside gene matches: 5.